What follows is one T cell receptor (beta chain) and its context. What it binds is not known. CDR3 length: 15 residues. With 6 bases clipped from V and 7 bases from J, the junction kept 14 bases outside the gene matches. Per germline, CDR1 LNHDA and CDR2 SQIVND (reference sequence). The data are from a study of cytomegalovirus exposure and HLA in healthy donors. Overall study results and limits: Accurate prediction of most subjects' HLA-A and HLA-B alleles from TCR beta sequences was reported. Later on, an analysis found that several of the most significant clusters appeared to be linked to common viral pathogens, which included parvovirus B19. About 87% or about 30% of the time was how often most TCR beta V segments were productive, according to an earlier analysis.

The PCR contained 60 Vbeta and 13 Jbeta primers. The table came from immunoSEQ multiplex PCR; TCRdb's copy has only in-frame clones and leaves some out. The sample comprises 20,000 to 25,000 clones, about 78% of which are singletons, and 7% to 9% rests with the top ten. This clonotype was obtained from a man aged 60 to 69 in good health and CMV-seronegative. This chain joins TRBV19 and TRBJ2-7; TRBD2 matches 8 bases. The sequenced sample was PBMCs. The CDR3 loop is CASSSLAGGLLEQYF. The CDR3 DNA sequence: TGTGCCAGTAGCAGTCTCGCGGGGGGCCTTTTGGAGCAGTACTTC.